The 24 T cell receptor beta chains below all came from one sample that was sequenced in a study of T cells in Graves' hyperthyroidism and ophthalmopathy. Authors of the study amplified TCR beta CDR3 regions from RNA transcripts. First-round RT-PCR of the TCR CDR3 relied on the HTBI primer set. TCRdb reprocessed the multiplex PCR reads with MiXCR, giving one entry per CDR3 protein. The sample shows more than 550,000 distinct CDR3 sequences, 17% of them seen only once. The sequenced material came from blood. The receptors originated from a man aged 50 or older with Graves' hyperthyroidism.

The sample holds many counts of this clonotype. The chain has TRBV6-2 or TRBV6-3 and TRBJ1-2, with no clear D. Germline loops: CDR1 MNHEY, CDR2 SVGEGT. The CDR3 length is 12 residues. V lost 2 bases to trimming and J lost 9 bases, with 10 bases between them. Here the CDR3 DNA reads TGTGCCAGCAGTTACGACTCGAGGAGCTACACCTTC. This encodes CASSYDSRSYTF.

Details on this clonotype: A read error may produce the germline difference seen at one junction end. The chain has TRBV19 and TRBJ1-1; maybe TRBD1 (5 bases). The CDR3 covers 13 residues. Looked up from germline, CDR1 is LNHDA and CDR2 is SQIVND (reference sequence). CDR3 nucleotide sequence: TGTGCCGGTAGCCTGGGGGGAGGCACTGAAGCTTTCTTT. Protein product: CAGSLGGGTEAFF.

This clonotype was recorded at least ten times. The chain is built from TRBV10-3 and TRBJ2-1; D unclear. Trimming removed 1 base from V and 0 bases from J, with 7 bases in between. Germline V gives CDR1 ENHRY, CDR2 SYGVKD. The CDR3 runs 15 residues. The CDR3 loop reads CAISEFLRSYNEQFF. In DNA, the CDR3 is TGTGCCATCAGTGAGTTCTTGCGCTCCTACAATGAGCAGTTCTTC.

The genes are TRBV29-1 and TRBJ1-1; TRBD1 matches 8 bases. This CDR3 comprises 12 residues. After removal of 7 bases from V and 3 bases from J, the junction contained 4 bases not matched to a gene. CDR1 is SQVTM and CDR2 is ANQGSEA in the germline V gene. The CDR3 bases are TGCAGCGCTGGGACAGGCTACACTGAAGCTTTCTTT. This translates into CSAGTGYTEAFF.

Of note for this clonotype: A much more abundant neighbour one base away suggests this may be a read error. This chain links TRBV12-3 or TRBV12-4 with TRBJ2-1; TRBD2 is a possible D gene (5 bases). The CDR3 runs 16 residues. V was shortened by 5 bases and J by 2 bases, with 16 bases between the two germline ends. The CDR3 region is CASSDPGLLTYNEQFF. CDR3 nucleotides: TGTGCCAGCAGTGACCCTGGACTGCTAACCTACAATGAGCAGTTCTTC.

This clonotype showed up many times. The chain carries TRBV7-3 and TRBJ1-3; D is undetermined. Germline V gene lookup returns CDR1 SGHTA and CDR2 FQGTGA. The CDR3 totals 13 residues. Trimming removed 5 bases from V and 3 bases from J, with 8 bases in between. In DNA form, the CDR3 reads TGTGCCAGCAGCCCGGGTCATGGAAACACCATATATTTT. Translating gives CASSPGHGNTIYF.

This clonotype appeared many times. The chain recombines TRBV28 with TRBJ2-2, with a possible D match to TRBD1 (6 bases). Germline CDR1 is MDHEN and CDR2 is SYDVKM. Trimming pared 10 bases from V and 0 bases from J, leaving 15 bases between. The CDR3 sequence is 15 residues long. CDR3 DNA: TGTGCCACCAGGGGACGGGACCCGAACACCGGGGAGCTGTTTTTT. Protein product: CATRGRDPNTGELFF.

J is TRBJ2-1 and V is TRBV19, with D perhaps matching TRBD1 (6 bases). Germline lookup yields CDR1 LNHDA and CDR2 SQIVND (reference sequence). The CDR3 is made up of 16 amino acids. Trimming left V 2 bases short and J 2 bases short, with 13 bases between. The CDR3 is CASSINGRGTYNEQFF. DNA of the CDR3: TGTGCCAGTAGTATAAATGGCAGGGGAACCTACAATGAGCAGTTCTTC.

This clonotype appeared many times. CDR3 amino acids: CASRQSGTGVYGYTF. The CDR3 DNA follows: TGTGCCAGCAGACAATCCGGGACAGGGGTCTATGGCTACACCTTC. V gene TRBV28 combines with J gene TRBJ1-2; TRBD1 matches 10 bases. Germline V gives CDR1 MDHEN, CDR2 SYDVKM. The length of the CDR3 is 15 residues. After removal of 6 bases from V and 4 bases from J, the junction contained 8 bases not matched to a gene.

V and J are TRBV25-1 and TRBJ2-5; 8 bases map to TRBD1. Trimming at V came to 1 base and at J to 4 bases, leaving 2 bases not matched to a gene. This CDR3 has 14 amino acids. Germline V gene sequence: CDR1 MGHDK, CDR2 SYGVNS. The CDR3 nucleotides read TGTGCCAGCAGTGAATGGACAGGGTCAGAGACCCAGTACTTC. This sequence encodes CASSEWTGSETQYF.

This clonotype was recorded at least ten times. The genes are TRBV28 and TRBJ1-1; the D is unclear. The CDR3 contains 14 residues. The germline V and J ends were trimmed by 4 bases and 0 bases, with 9 bases remaining between them. The germline CDR1 and CDR2 sequences are MDHEN and SYDVKM. The CDR3 coding sequence is TGTGCCAGCAGTTCAAGCACGATGAACACTGAAGCTTTCTTT. It yields the protein CASSSSTMNTEAFF.

This sequence joins TRBV28 and TRBJ1-1; 8 bases are a match to TRBD1. J gave up 6 bases and V 0 bases, and 6 bases lay outside the gene matches. This CDR3 comprises 15 residues. Germline V gene data show CDR1 as MDHEN and CDR2 as SYDVKM. In DNA form, the CDR3 reads TGTGCCAGCAGTTTATGGGCAGGGGGCGATCCTGAAGCTTTCTTT. Translation: CASSLWAGGDPEAFF.

A few counts support this clonotype. The chain couples TRBV6-2 or TRBV6-3 to TRBJ1-2, with D possibly matching TRBD1 (5 bases). Trimming took off 2 bases at V and 9 bases at J, with 10 bases between the two ends. Germline CDR1 is MNHEY and CDR2 is SVGEGT. The CDR3 sequence is 12 residues long. The CDR3 DNA reads TGTGCCAGCAGTTACGACCGGGGACGCTACACCTTC. Translating it yields CASSYDRGRYTF.

This clonotype was seen a few times. The genes are TRBV3-1 and TRBJ1-4; a weak D match, TRBD1 (5 bases). In germline, CDR1 is LGHDT, CDR2 YNNKEL (reference sequence). CDR3 length equals 18 residues. Deletions cut 0 bases from V and 5 bases from J, with 19 bases between. Here the CDR3 reads CASSQEAQERGANEKLFF. The CDR3 DNA is TGTGCCAGCAGCCAAGAAGCGCAAGAAAGGGGCGCCAATGAAAAACTGTTTTTT.

This clonotype was recorded at least ten times. J is TRBJ2-7 and V is TRBV9, with a weak D call TRBD1 (8 bases). Trimming left V 4 bases short and J 6 bases short, with 17 bases between. The length of the CDR3 is 14 residues. Germline CDR1 and CDR2: SGDLS and YYNGEE. CDR3 sequence reads: CASSWGGTGVEQYF. Written as DNA, the CDR3 is TGTGCCAGCAGCTGGGGGGGGACAGGCGTCGAGCAGTACTTC.

This sequence joins TRBV12-3 or TRBV12-4 and TRBJ2-1; 10 positions match TRBD2. V shed 6 bases, J shed 4 bases, and the junction held 12 bases outside the gene matches. The CDR3 has 17 amino acids. The CDR3 DNA reads TGTGCCAGCAGCTTTAGTCTGTGGACTAGCGGTTACAATGAGCAGTTCTTC. Translation: CASSFSLWTSGYNEQFF.

This clonotype was detected ten times or more. The chain couples TRBV3-1 to TRBJ2-1, with 7 bases lining up with TRBD2. This CDR3 has 16 residues. Germline lookup yields CDR1 LGHDT and CDR2 YNNKEL (reference sequence). With V trimmed by 0 bases and J by 2 bases, 4 bases remained unmatched. The CDR3: CASSQDQAGAYNEQFF. The CDR3 region has the DNA TGTGCCAGCAGCCAAGATCAGGCGGGAGCCTACAATGAGCAGTTCTTC.

This clonotype was counted at least ten times. This chain links TRBV9 with TRBJ1-4; 9 nucleotides match TRBD1. Germline loops: CDR1 SGDLS, CDR2 YYNGEE. V dropped 4 bases and J dropped 7; count of bases not matched to a gene: 20. There are 19 residues in the CDR3. The CDR3 is CASSPSRRGQGRFGEKLFF. CDR3 DNA sequence: TGTGCCAGCAGCCCCAGCCGACGAGGACAGGGGAGGTTCGGTGAAAAACTGTTTTTT.

The CDR3 region has the DNA TGCAGCGTTGGCCCCGGGCCCAACTATGGCTACACCTTC. Protein product: CSVGPGPNYGYTF. The chain links TRBV29-1 to TRBJ1-2, with unresolved D. V shed 4 bases and J shed 2 bases, with 11 bases lying between them. This CDR3 contains 13 residues. CDR1 and CDR2 (germline): SQVTM, ANQGSEA. The whole variable domain, filled in from reference TRBV29-1 and TRBJ1-2, reads SAVISQKPSRDICQRGTSLTIQCQVDSQVTMMFWYRQQPGQSLTLIATANQGSEATYESGFVIDKFPISRPNLTFSTLTVSNMSPEDSSIYLCSVGPGPNYGYTFGSGTRLTVV.

The gene calls are TRBV5-1 and TRBJ1-1, with 7 bases matching TRBD1. Trimming took 1 base from V and 4 from J; bases not matched to a gene: 4. The CDR3 has 14 amino acids. The germline V gene has CDR1 SGHRS and CDR2 YFSETQ. The CDR3 DNA reads as TGCGCCAGCAGCTTGACTGGGACAGTCACTGAAGCTTTCTTT. The encoded protein is CASSLTGTVTEAFF.

The table lists this clonotype with many counts. The rearrangement links TRBV7-3 to TRBJ2-2; D call uncertain. V was trimmed by 2 bases and J by 5 bases, leaving 6 bases between them. The germline gives CDR1 SGHTA, CDR2 FQGTGA. The CDR3 is 13 amino acids. CDR3 amino acids: CASSLYGTGELFF. The DNA of the CDR3 is TGTGCCAGCAGCTTATATGGGACCGGGGAGCTGTTTTTT.

The V call is TRBV5-8, the J call TRBJ1-5; no clear D. Germline loops: CDR1 SGHTS, CDR2 YDEGEE. This CDR3 has 12 amino acids. Trimming left V 1 base short and J 5 bases short, with 4 bases between. For the CDR3, the DNA is TGTGCCAGCAGCTTGTTTGATCAGCCCCAGCATTTT. As protein: CASSLFDQPQHF. Looking up the rest from reference TRBV5-8 and TRBJ1-5 gives the full variable domain: EAGVTQSPTHLIKTRGQQATLRCSPISGHTSVYWYQQALGLGLQFLLWYDEGEERNRGNFPPRFSGRQFPNYSSELNVNALELEDSALYLCASSLFDQPQHFGDGTRLSIL.

V is TRBV29-1 and J is TRBJ2-3; 12 bases match TRBD2. This CDR3 is built from 15 residues. Germline CDR1 and CDR2: SQVTM and ANQGSEA. Trimming removed 7 bases from V and 3 bases from J; junction bases left unmatched: 8. DNA of the CDR3: TGCAGCGACCAGACTAGCGGGAGCGTAACAGATACGCAGTATTTT. Translated: CSDQTSGSVTDTQYF.

This clonotype was detected ten times or more. The chain uses TRBV7-9 and TRBJ2-3; 10 bases are shared with TRBD2. Germline-derived CDR1 and CDR2 are SEHNR and FQNEAQ (reference sequence). The trim removed 2 bases at V and 5 bases at J, leaving 4 bases unmatched. The CDR3 is 15 residues long. The CDR3 here is CASSLLAGVGDTQYF. As DNA, the CDR3 is TGTGCCAGCAGCTTACTAGCGGGAGTTGGAGATACGCAGTATTTT.